This T cell receptor (beta chain) was sequenced for a study of CXCR3-negative and CXCR3-positive naive CD8 T cells. CD45RO-CCR7+CD27+CD95- marked naive CD8+ T cells. Concerning this clonotype itself: No antigen is known for it.

The CDR3 consists of 18 residues. Germline loops: CDR1 SGHKS, CDR2 YYEKEE (reference sequence). Points from the study as a whole: In CXCR3-positive naive cells, the TRB CDR3s were more hydrophobic than in CXCR3-negative naive cells. Naive subsets did not differ in surface CD5, and the authors estimated TCR strength using properties of the TRB CDR3.

With UMI labels, 5' RACE was used to prepare the TRB cDNA libraries. TCRdb reanalyzed the 5' RACE reads and collapses them to one entry per CDR3 protein, without DNA. The sample totals approximately 120,000 distinct CDR3 sequences. The clonotype originates from a human donor in good health. Some clones in this sample may be carry-over from other donors' samples. The genes are TRBV5-5 and TRBJ2-3; TCRdb gives TRBD1 as the D gene, but with no DNA this cannot be confirmed. The source material was naive CXCR3+ CD8+ T cells from blood. Stated subset: CD45RO-CCR7+CD27+CD95- naive CD8+ T cells expressing CXCR3 (TNR3+). The CDR3: CASSLREVGGGITDTQYF.